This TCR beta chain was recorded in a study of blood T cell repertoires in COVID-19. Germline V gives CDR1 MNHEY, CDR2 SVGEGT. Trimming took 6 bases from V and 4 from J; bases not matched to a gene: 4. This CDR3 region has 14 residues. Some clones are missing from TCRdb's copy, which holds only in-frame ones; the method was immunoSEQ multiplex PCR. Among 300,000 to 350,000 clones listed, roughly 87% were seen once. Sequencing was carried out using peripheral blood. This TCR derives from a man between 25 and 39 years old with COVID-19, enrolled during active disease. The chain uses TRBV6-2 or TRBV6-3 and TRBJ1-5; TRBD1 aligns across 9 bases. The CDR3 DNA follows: TGTGCCAGCAGCTGGACAGGGGCGAATCAGCCCCAGCATTTT. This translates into CASSWTGANQPQHF.